These 26 T cell receptor beta chains were sequenced from one sample in a study of cytotoxic CD8 clonotypes in ibrutinib-treated CLL (dated by TCRdb to about 2021). Library preparation used the immunoSEQ multiplex PCR assay. TCRdb holds this immuneACCESS table with in-frame rearrangements only. Some clones are missing; in checked studies, unresolved V genes explain under half, and the rest has no known cause. The sample has some 170,000 clones on record, 70% to 90% of them singletons. The ten most abundant clones make up 3% to 3.5% of the sample. Interpreted using the paper, the time point label stands for: progressive disease on ibrutinib. The sequenced sample was PBMCs, obtained at disease progression, from a patient treated with ibrutinib. These receptors were collected from a human donor with chronic lymphocytic leukemia.

The chain carries TRBV9 and TRBJ2-2, with 15 positions matching TRBD2. Unmatched junction bases numbered 3, after V lost 3 bases and J lost 3 bases. The length of the CDR3 is 17 residues. Germline-derived CDR1 and CDR2 are SGDLS and YYNGEE. CDR3 in amino acids: CASSARTSGRDTGELFF. CDR3 coding DNA: TGTGCCAGCAGCGCCAGGACTAGCGGGAGGGACACCGGGGAGCTGTTTTTT.

V and J are TRBV28 and TRBJ2-3; D gene ambiguous. The V gene lost 3 bases and the J gene lost 5 bases, with 9 bases spanning the gap. The CDR3 is made up of 13 amino acids. From germline, CDR1 is MDHEN and CDR2 SYDVKM. This CDR3 is CASSFAWGDTQYF. The CDR3 DNA follows: TGTGCCAGCAGTTTCGCCTGGGGAGATACGCAGTATTTT.

This clone was observed a single time. The chain joins TRBV9 to TRBJ2-1; TRBD1 aligns across 7 bases. After removal of 4 bases from V and 6 bases from J, the junction contained 10 bases not matched to a gene. In germline, CDR1 is SGDLS, CDR2 YYNGEE. This CDR3 comprises 15 residues. CDR3 sequence: CASSPATGRGNEQFF. CDR3 nucleotide sequence: TGTGCCAGCAGCCCGGCGACAGGGAGAGGCAATGAGCAGTTCTTC.

The V call is TRBV18, the J call TRBJ2-3; 7 bases agree with TRBD2. V trimming: 3 bases; J trimming: 1 base; junction bases outside the gene matches: 7. CDR1 and CDR2 (germline): KGHSH, LQKENI. This CDR3 region has 16 residues. In nucleotides, the CDR3 is TGTGCCAGCTCACCCCTAGCGGCAACCGGCACAGATACGCAGTATTTT. It is translated as CASSPLAATGTDTQYF.

This chain connects TRBV29-1 to TRBJ1-1; D remains unclear. Germline V gene lookup returns CDR1 SQVTM and CDR2 ANQGSEA. The ends were cut back, 4 bases at V and 4 bases at J, with 13 bases in the middle. This CDR3 is 13 amino acids long. CDR3 in DNA: TGCAGCGTTGTCAGGTCCCCGGTCACTGAAGCTTTCTTT. Amino acids: CSVVRSPVTEAFF.

This clone was counted only a few times. This chain links TRBV18 with TRBJ1-5; D remains unclear. This CDR3 spans 14 amino acids. Germline V gene sequence: CDR1 KGHSH, CDR2 LQKENI. Trimming cost V 4 bases and J 0 bases, with 7 bases left between them. The CDR3 loop reads CASSQEFSNQPQHF. The CDR3 region has the DNA TGTGCCAGCTCACAGGAGTTTAGCAATCAGCCCCAGCATTTT. The variable domain in full, completed from reference TRBV18 and TRBJ1-5, reads NAGVMQNPRHLVRRRGQEARLRCSPMKGHSHVYWYRQLPEEGLKFMVYLQKENIIDESGMPKERFSAEFPKEGPSILRIQQVVRGDSAAYFCASSQEFSNQPQHFGDGTRLSIL.

J is TRBJ2-1 and V is TRBV2; the D is unclear. Trimming cost V 7 bases and J 3 bases, with 4 bases left between them. CDR1 SNHLY and CDR2 FYNNEI come from the germline V gene. The CDR3 contains 11 residues. The DNA for the CDR3 is TGTGCCAGCAATATCTACAATGAGCAGTTCTTC. This translates into CASNIYNEQFF.

The chain recombines TRBV9 with TRBJ2-1; 12 bases match TRBD2. V was pared by 0 bases and J by 7 bases, with 2 bases of the junction left unmatched. The CDR3 consists of 15 residues. CDR1 SGDLS and CDR2 YYNGEE come from the germline V gene. The CDR3 loop is CASSVELAGGNEQFF. The CDR3 DNA reads TGTGCCAGCAGCGTAGAGCTAGCGGGAGGGAATGAGCAGTTCTTC. Looking up the rest from reference TRBV9 and TRBJ2-1 gives the full variable domain: DSGVTQTPKHLITATGQRVTLRCSPRSGDLSVYWYQQSLDQGLQFLIQYYNGEERAKGNILERFSAQQFPDLHSELNLSSLELGDSALYFCASSVELAGGNEQFFGPGTRLTVL.

The chain links TRBV7-2 to TRBJ2-2; D possibly corresponds to TRBD1 (6 bases). The CDR3 runs to 16 residues. The ends were cut back, 4 bases at V and 0 bases at J, with 12 bases in the middle. Germline lookup yields CDR1 SGHTA and CDR2 FQGNSA. CDR3 sequence: CASSYQGLANTGELFF. The CDR3 DNA follows: TGTGCCAGCAGCTACCAGGGGTTAGCGAACACCGGGGAGCTGTTTTTT.

The table lists this clone with a count of one. The V gene is TRBV6-1, the J gene TRBJ2-3, with no clear D. The germline V and J ends were trimmed by 6 bases and 6 bases, with 7 bases remaining between them. The germline CDR1 and CDR2 sequences are MNHNS and SASEGT. The CDR3 length is 11 residues. CDR3 sequence: CASRGMDTQYF. The CDR3 coding sequence is TGTGCCAGCAGGGGGATGGATACGCAGTATTTT.

The rearrangement uses TRBV11-3 and TRBJ1-2; D remains ambiguous. V lost 5 bases and J 5 bases, leaving 15 bases between the germline ends. The CDR3 extends over 14 amino acids. CDR1 SGHNT and CDR2 YENEEA come from the germline V gene. The CDR3 protein is CASSPRAEMYGYTF. The CDR3 nucleotides read TGTGCCAGCAGCCCACGGGCAGAAATGTATGGCTACACCTTC.

The J gene is TRBJ2-3, the V gene TRBV4-1; possible D gene TRBD1, 5 bases. CDR3 length equals 15 residues. CDR1 is MGHRA and CDR2 is YSYEKL in the germline V gene. The V and J ends lost 3 bases and 0 bases respectively, with 10 bases between them. For the CDR3, the DNA is TGCGCCAGCAGCCACAGGGTCCCTAGCACAGATACGCAGTATTTT. It codes for CASSHRVPSTDTQYF.

V is TRBV5-1 and J is TRBJ2-3; TRBD2 is a possible D gene (6 bases). Deletions cut 0 bases from V and 2 bases from J, with 10 bases between. Germline-derived CDR1 and CDR2 are SGHRS and YFSETQ. There are 15 residues in the CDR3. CDR3 protein: CASSLATGVTDTQYF. The CDR3 DNA reads TGCGCCAGCAGCTTGGCGACGGGGGTCACAGATACGCAGTATTTT. The variable domain in full, with the rest retrieved from reference TRBV5-1 and TRBJ2-3, is KAGVTQTPRYLIKTRGQQVTLSCSPISGHRSVSWYQQTPGQGLQFLFEYFSETQRNKGNFPGRFSGRQFSNSRSEMNVSTLELGDSALYLCASSLATGVTDTQYFGPGTRLTVL.

The chain joins TRBV5-1 to TRBJ2-5, with TRBD1 matching over 7 bases. Germline V gene data show CDR1 as SGHRS and CDR2 as YFSETQ. CDR3 length: 15 residues. V lost 4 bases to trimming and J lost 5 bases; unmatched junction nucleotides: 11. The CDR3 nucleotides are TGCGCCAGCAGCATTCAGGCGGACAGGCAGGAGACCCAGTACTTC. It is translated as CASSIQADRQETQYF.

The chain employs TRBV6-6 and TRBJ2-1; 11 nucleotides agree with TRBD1. Germline CDR1 and CDR2: MNHNY and SVGAGI (reference sequence). V lost 6 bases to trimming and J lost 3 bases; unmatched junction nucleotides: 4. This CDR3 region has 15 residues. In nucleotides, the CDR3 is TGTGCCAGCAGCTTGGACAGGGGGCTCTACAATGAGCAGTTCTTC. Its protein is CASSLDRGLYNEQFF.

The J gene is TRBJ1-5, the V gene TRBV2; the D is unclear. Trimming took off 0 bases at V and 6 bases at J, with 9 bases between the two ends. The CDR3 spans 14 residues. Germline loops: CDR1 SNHLY, CDR2 FYNNEI. The CDR3 sequence is CASSEALRGQPQHF. For the CDR3, the DNA is TGTGCCAGCAGTGAAGCGCTTCGGGGTCAGCCCCAGCATTTT.

CDR3 nucleotides: TGTGCCAGCAGCGCGCCGGGACAGGGTCACTACGAGCAGTACTTC. Translating gives CASSAPGQGHYEQYF. The chain carries TRBV9 and TRBJ2-7; 9 bases line up with TRBD1. The CDR3 has 15 amino acids. Germline V lookup: CDR1 SGDLS, CDR2 YYNGEE. Trimming cost V 3 bases and J 3 bases; bases outside gene matches: 7.

V gene TRBV28 combines with J gene TRBJ1-2; D is unresolved. V shed 6 bases and J shed 7 bases, with 15 bases lying between them. There are 13 residues in the CDR3. Germline V gives CDR1 MDHEN, CDR2 SYDVKM. As DNA, the CDR3 is TGTGCCAGCAGCGTAGAGATCAAACTTGGCTACACCTTC. Amino acid sequence: CASSVEIKLGYTF.

This clone occurred a few times. The V and J genes are TRBV11-2 and TRBJ1-5; D uncertain. V was cut by 1 base and J by 5 bases, with 6 bases left in between. The CDR3 consists of 13 residues. Germline CDR1 and CDR2: SGHAT and FQNNGV. The CDR3 DNA reads TGTGCCAGCAGCTTAGGATCCGATCAGCCCCAGCATTTT. It yields the protein CASSLGSDQPQHF.

The CDR3 DNA follows: TGTGCCAGCAGCTTGGGAATAGGACAATTTGGCTACACCTTC. The encoded protein is CASSLGIGQFGYTF. This rearrangement joins TRBV5-5 to TRBJ1-2; tentatively, D is TRBD1 (5 bases). The germline V and J ends were trimmed by 0 bases and 7 bases, with 13 bases remaining between them. This CDR3 has 14 amino acids. The germline gives CDR1 SGHKS, CDR2 YYEKEE (reference sequence).

This sequence joins TRBV5-6 and TRBJ2-2; D is possibly TRBD2 (6 bases). The V and J ends lost 4 bases and 2 bases respectively, with 15 bases between them. The CDR3 sequence is 16 residues long. Germline-derived CDR1 and CDR2 are SGHDT and YYEEEE. This chain's CDR3 is CASSAPRAGNTGELFF. CDR3 bases: TGTGCCAGCAGCGCACCTCGGGCGGGAAACACCGGGGAGCTGTTTTTT.

The rearrangement joins TRBV5-1 to TRBJ2-1, with a possible D match to TRBD2 (5 bases). The V end lost 0 bases, the J end lost 2 bases, and 15 bases lay between the germline ends. The germline gives CDR1 SGHRS, CDR2 YFSETQ. The CDR3 totals 17 residues. Here the CDR3 reads CASSLAFGSETYNEQFF. The CDR3 DNA is TGCGCCAGCAGCTTGGCCTTCGGTAGCGAGACCTACAATGAGCAGTTCTTC.

The V gene is TRBV14, the J gene TRBJ2-3; D is perhaps TRBD1 (6 bases). There are 12 residues in the CDR3. Germline V gives CDR1 SGHDN, CDR2 FVKESK. With 1 base removed from V and 8 bases from J, the gap between germline ends came to 7 bases. This CDR3 is CASSQAGVTQYF. The CDR3 region has the DNA TGTGCCAGCAGCCAAGCAGGGGTTACGCAGTATTTT.

The chain carries TRBV7-8 and TRBJ2-3; D ambiguous. The CDR3 length is 15 residues. Trimming shortened V by 5 bases and J by 3 bases, and 15 bases separated the two germline ends. The germline CDR1 and CDR2 sequences are SGHVS and FQNEAQ. CDR3 sequence: CASSLKRSRTDTQYF. CDR3 DNA: TGTGCCAGCAGCCTTAAGCGTAGTCGGACAGATACGCAGTATTTT. Full variable domain (outside the CDR3, taken from reference TRBV7-8 and TRBJ2-3): GAGVSQSPRYKVAKRGQDVALRCDPISGHVSLFWYQQALGQGPEFLTYFQNEAQLDKSGLPSDRFFAERPEGSVSTLKIQRTQQEDSAVYLCASSLKRSRTDTQYFGPGTRLTVL.

The DNA for the CDR3 is TGCGCCAGCAGCCCTGATACTCGGGGGGACGAGCAGTACTTC. Residues: CASSPDTRGDEQYF. This chain joins TRBV5-1 and TRBJ2-7, with 7 bases aligning to TRBD2. The CDR3 has 14 amino acids. Per the germline V gene, CDR1 is SGHRS and CDR2 is YFSETQ. Germline trimming cut 4 bases from V and 5 bases from J; bases unmatched to any gene: 9. The whole variable domain, filled in from reference TRBV5-1 and TRBJ2-7, reads KAGVTQTPRYLIKTRGQQVTLSCSPISGHRSVSWYQQTPGQGLQFLFEYFSETQRNKGNFPGRFSGRQFSNSRSEMNVSTLELGDSALYLCASSPDTRGDEQYFGPGTRLTVT.

This rearrangement joins TRBV5-6 to TRBJ2-6, with D uncertain. With 5 bases removed from V and 0 bases from J, the gap between germline ends came to 12 bases. The germline V gene has CDR1 SGHDT and CDR2 YYEEEE. The CDR3 length is 16 residues. This CDR3 reads CASSYPGISGANVLTF. The CDR3, as DNA: TGTGCCAGCAGTTATCCGGGTATCTCTGGGGCCAACGTCCTGACTTTC.